This T cell receptor beta chain was identified during a study of beta chain features in type 1 diabetes. Looking at the study overall: Summed over all samples, the examined sorted cells came to some 99 million. Study results and caveats: Whether HLA type affects TCRB rearrangement stayed undetermined in the present work.

Via CD45RO/CCR7/CD25/CD127/CD95/CD27, cells of the CD4+ naive, central memory, regulatory and stem cell-like memory subsets were sorted. What was sequenced were expressed TCRB transcripts, since all of the isolated RNA had been reverse transcribed. Libraries were prepared by immunoSEQ multiplex PCR; TCRdb keeps only in-frame clonotypes and omits some of them. The sample records around 290,000 clones, 7% to 9% being singletons. Germline V gene sequence: CDR1 GTSNPN, CDR2 SVGIG (reference sequence). Deletions cut 4 bases from V and 5 bases from J, with 11 bases between. CDR3 length: 12 amino acids. This clone was observed a few times. No antigen is known for it.

The V and J genes are TRBV30 and TRBJ2-5; D gene ambiguous. The specimen sequenced was central memory CD4+ T cells from blood. The sequence was obtained from a young woman in good health. CDR3 region: CAWTTGGETQYF. CDR3 DNA sequence: TGTGCCTGGACCACCGGTGGGGAGACCCAGTACTTC.